The present entry profiles one TCR beta chain with its context. Its cognate antigen is unknown. V lost 10 bases to trimming and J lost 5 bases, with 14 bases between them. The germline V gene has CDR1 MNHNS and CDR2 SASEGT. This CDR3 spans 13 amino acids. Profiling relied on immunoSEQ multiplex PCR, and the TCRdb table lists in-frame clones only, not all of them. The data show 50,000 to 65,000 clones, 95% to 97% seen once. The data belong to a study of cytomegalovirus exposure and HLA in healthy donors. Study as a whole: The approximately 130 validation repertoires and the roughly 690 first-cohort repertoires shared a platform, a later analysis reported.

General study points: Many donors shared some public TCRs, even though most TCR sequences were rare.

The source material was PBMCs. V and J are TRBV6-1 and TRBJ1-4, with D perhaps matching TRBD1 (5 bases). This clonotype originated in a young woman in good health and CMV-seronegative. CDR3 in DNA: TGTGCCACCGGGGGGGTGGGGAATGAAAAACTGTTTTTT. Translation gives CATGGVGNEKLFF.